Presented here are 28 T cell receptor beta chains from one specimen sequenced in a study of T cell responses to AZD1222 COVID-19 vaccine. Sequencing was performed with immunoSEQ multiplex PCR; in TCRdb, only in-frame clones are kept and a portion is missing. The table lists approximately 140,000 clones, more than 75% of them singletons, with around 5.2% in the top ten. Here the sequenced sample was peripheral blood, taken on day 0 of AZD1222 vaccination. Every receptor here comes from an adult in good health.

The chain carries TRBV2 and TRBJ1-3, with 8 bases matching TRBD1. Trimming took 6 bases from V and 4 from J; bases not matched to a gene: 11. This CDR3 is 16 amino acids long. The germline V gene has CDR1 SNHLY and CDR2 FYNNEI. CDR3 in DNA: TGTGCCAGCAGCCTTCGACAGGGGAGGACCGGAAACACCATATATTTT. Encoded protein: CASSLRQGRTGNTIYF. The whole variable domain, remainder taken from reference TRBV2 and TRBJ1-3, is EPEVTQTPSHQVTQMGQEVILRCVPISNHLYFYWYRQILGQKVEFLVSFYNNEISEKSEIFDDQFSVERPDGSNFTLKIRSTKLEDSAMYFCASSLRQGRTGNTIYFGEGSWLTVV.

The V and J genes are TRBV5-8 and TRBJ2-5; D is unresolved. The CDR3 covers 10 residues. Germline V gives CDR1 SGHTS, CDR2 YDEGEE. Trimming pared 7 bases from V and 5 bases from J, leaving 6 bases between. The CDR3 nucleotides are TGTGCCAGCGCGTGGGAGACCCAGTACTTC. It specifies CASAWETQYF.

This sequence joins TRBV7-6 and TRBJ2-7, with D possibly matching TRBD1 (5 bases). CDR1 SGHVS and CDR2 FNYEAQ come from the germline V gene. The germline V and J ends were trimmed by 1 base and 5 bases, with 12 bases remaining between them. The CDR3 contains 14 residues. Here the CDR3 reads CASSLGLGANEQYF. CDR3 nucleotides: TGTGCCAGCAGCTTAGGATTAGGGGCGAACGAGCAGTACTTC.

This sequence joins TRBV20-1 and TRBJ1-6, with D maybe TRBD1 (5 bases). Trimming shortened V by 3 bases and J by 6 bases, and 12 bases separated the two germline ends. The CDR3 consists of 14 residues. Looked up from germline, CDR1 is DFQATT and CDR2 is SNEGSKA (reference sequence). Here the CDR3 DNA reads TGCAGTGCTAGTGCCCGAAGGGGTAATTCACCCCTCCACTTT. Its translation: CSASARRGNSPLHF.

This chain uses TRBV10-3 with TRBJ2-4; D is ambiguous. The CDR3 has 14 residues. Germline assignment: CDR1 ENHRY and CDR2 SYGVKD. V lost 6 bases and J lost 5, with 14 bases in between. In DNA, the CDR3 is TGTGCCATCAGCGAGACCGGCGGAGAAAACATTCAGTACTTC. Its protein is CAISETGGENIQYF.

The chain is built from TRBV7-9 and TRBJ1-5; TRBD1 might be the D (6 bases). Germline V CDR1 and CDR2: SEHNR, FQNEAQ (reference sequence). Trimming removed 4 bases from V and 0 bases from J, with 16 bases in between. This CDR3 spans 17 amino acids. The CDR3 loop reads CASSSMDTGHSNQPQHF. CDR3 coding DNA: TGTGCCAGCAGCTCGATGGATACAGGGCATAGCAATCAGCCCCAGCATTTT.

V is TRBV9 and J is TRBJ1-6; perhaps TRBD1 as D (6 bases). Germline V CDR1 and CDR2: SGDLS, YYNGEE. The CDR3 has 16 residues. V lost 2 bases to trimming and J lost 6 bases, with 15 bases between them. The CDR3 DNA sequence: TGTGCCAGCAGCGTGGGTTCACAGGGCCTTAATTCACCCCTCCACTTT. Residues: CASSVGSQGLNSPLHF.

A note on this clone: The same CDR3 also results from other DNA sequences found in this sample. This rearrangement joins TRBV6-2 or TRBV6-3 to TRBJ1-5; 7 positions agree with TRBD1. Losses at the gene ends were 0 bases for V and 7 bases for J; bases not matched to a gene: 6. Germline V gives CDR1 MNHEY, CDR2 SVGEGT. The CDR3 sequence is 15 residues long. The CDR3 sequence is CASSYSAGGGQPQHF. As DNA, the CDR3 is TGTGCCAGCAGTTACTCTGCAGGGGGTGGGCAGCCCCAGCATTTT.

The chain recombines TRBV28 with TRBJ1-3, with 10 bases fitting TRBD1. The V gene's germline CDR1 is MDHEN and CDR2 SYDVKM. The CDR3 sequence is 17 residues long. J was trimmed by 6 bases and V by 3 bases; bases with no gene match: 11. The CDR3, as DNA: TGTGCCAGCAGTTTCAATCCCGGGACAGGGGAAAAAAACACCATATATTTT. Translation: CASSFNPGTGEKNTIYF. Full variable domain (outside the CDR3, taken from reference TRBV28 and TRBJ1-3): DVKVTQSSRYLVKRTGEKVFLECVQDMDHENMFWYRQDPGLGLRLIYFSYDVKMKEKGDIPEGYSVSREKKERFSLILESASTNQTSMYLCASSFNPGTGEKNTIYFGEGSWLTVV.

J is TRBJ1-2 and V is TRBV6-2 or TRBV6-3, with D possibly TRBD1 on 6 matching bases. This CDR3 is built from 14 residues. Germline CDR1 and CDR2: MNHEY and SVGEGT. V was pared by 6 bases and J by 4 bases, with 15 bases between. CDR3 amino acids: CASSPAGVVYGYTF. In DNA form, the CDR3 reads TGTGCCAGCAGCCCGGCAGGGGTTGTCTATGGCTACACCTTC.

This clone was seen a single time. This chain joins TRBV5-1 and TRBJ2-1, with TRBD2 matching over 16 bases. The germline CDR1 and CDR2 sequences are SGHRS and YFSETQ. V was pared by 4 bases and J by 8 bases, with 6 bases of the junction left unmatched. CDR3 length: 16 amino acids. CDR3 sequence: CASSPGLAGGIDEQFF. The CDR3 DNA reads TGCGCCAGCAGCCCGGGACTAGCGGGAGGGATCGATGAGCAGTTCTTC.

V and J are TRBV7-9 and TRBJ2-5; 14 bases line up with TRBD2. Per the germline V gene, CDR1 is SEHNR and CDR2 is FQNEAQ (reference sequence). V lost 5 bases, J lost 5 bases, and 4 bases stayed unmatched. The CDR3 has 15 amino acids. In DNA form, the CDR3 reads TGTGCCAGCAGCCAGGGACTAGCGGGAGCGGAGACCCAGTACTTC. Translated, it gives CASSQGLAGAETQYF.

The chain couples TRBV9 to TRBJ2-2; TRBD2 matches 8 bases. The V gene's germline CDR1 is SGDLS and CDR2 YYNGEE. V was pared by 4 bases and J by 4 bases, with 3 bases of the junction left unmatched. The CDR3 has 14 residues. The CDR3 is CASSLGGGTGELFF. CDR3 DNA: TGTGCCAGCAGCCTCGGGGGGGGCACCGGGGAGCTGTTTTTT.

This chain links TRBV7-6 with TRBJ1-1, with D tentatively TRBD1 (5 bases). V gave up 3 bases and J gave up 8 bases, with 10 bases separating them. CDR3 length: 12 amino acids. In germline, CDR1 is SGHVS, CDR2 FNYEAQ. CDR3 in DNA: TGTGCCAGCAGCTTCGGGGAGGGGGAAGCTTTCTTT. Its translation: CASSFGEGEAFF.

The chain joins TRBV3-1 (or the pseudogene TRBV3-2) to TRBJ1-2; D ambiguous. The germline V gene encodes CDR1 LGHDT and CDR2 YNNKEL (reference sequence). This CDR3 has 12 residues. V was trimmed by 0 bases and J by 8 bases, leaving 7 bases between them. CDR3 in amino acids: CASSQDLLGYTF. For the CDR3, the DNA is TGTGCCAGCAGCCAAGATCTGCTCGGCTACACCTTC.

The V call is TRBV28, the J call TRBJ2-3; D unresolved. This CDR3 region has 12 residues. Germline V lookup: CDR1 MDHEN, CDR2 SYDVKM. V was trimmed by 1 base and J by 5 bases, leaving 4 bases between them. CDR3 residues: CASSLSVDTQYF. The CDR3 nucleotides are TGTGCCAGCAGTTTATCGGTAGATACGCAGTATTTT. The variable domain in full, completed from reference TRBV28 and TRBJ2-3, reads DVKVTQSSRYLVKRTGEKVFLECVQDMDHENMFWYRQDPGLGLRLIYFSYDVKMKEKGDIPEGYSVSREKKERFSLILESASTNQTSMYLCASSLSVDTQYFGPGTRLTVL.

The rearrangement uses TRBV10-3 and TRBJ1-4; TRBD1 matches 8 bases. The junction had 5 bases not matched to a gene; V was cut back by 6 bases and J by 2 bases. Germline V gene sequence: CDR1 ENHRY, CDR2 SYGVKD. The CDR3 runs to 15 residues. The CDR3 loop is CAISMDRVTNEKLFF. The CDR3 DNA follows: TGTGCCATCAGCATGGACAGGGTCACTAATGAAAAACTGTTTTTT.

This clone occurred once. The chain is built from TRBV27 and TRBJ2-5, with 10 bases identical to TRBD2. The germline gives CDR1 MNHEY, CDR2 SMNVEV (reference sequence). With V trimmed by 7 bases and J by 5 bases, 4 bases remained unmatched. This CDR3 region has 13 residues. The CDR3 loop reads CASTSGRSETQYF. In DNA form, the CDR3 reads TGTGCCAGCACTAGCGGGAGATCGGAGACCCAGTACTTC.

This clone has only one observation. V gene TRBV5-6 combines with J gene TRBJ1-6, with D unresolved. Germline loops: CDR1 SGHDT, CDR2 YYEEEE. CDR3 size: 14 residues. V lost 2 bases and J 3 bases, leaving 6 bases between the germline ends. This CDR3 is CASSFQVYNSPLHF. CDR3 bases: TGTGCCAGCAGCTTCCAGGTCTATAATTCACCCCTCCACTTT.

V gene TRBV4-3 combines with J gene TRBJ2-1, with 7 positions matching TRBD2. Germline V CDR1 and CDR2: LGHNA, YSLEER. The V segment lost 4 bases and the J segment 5 bases; nucleotides outside the gene matches: 11. The CDR3 is made up of 16 amino acids. CDR3 nucleotides: TGCGCCAGCAGCCCCCAGGGTAGCGGGTTTCACAATGAGCAGTTCTTC. It specifies CASSPQGSGFHNEQFF.

The CDR3 coding sequence is TGCGCCAGCAGCCAAGATCGGGGGGACAGCTACGAGCAGTACTTC. This sequence encodes CASSQDRGDSYEQYF. V and J are TRBV4-3 and TRBJ2-7, with D perhaps assigned TRBD1 or TRBD2 (7 bases each). The CDR3 sequence is 15 residues long. The V end lost 0 bases, the J end lost 3 bases, and 12 bases lay between the germline ends. CDR1 LGHNA and CDR2 YSLEER come from the germline V gene.

The chain uses TRBV5-1 and TRBJ2-5; no firm D call. The CDR3 runs to 13 residues. Germline V CDR1 and CDR2: SGHRS, YFSETQ. V was trimmed by 0 bases and J by 5 bases, leaving 8 bases between them. The CDR3 nucleotides read TGCGCCAGCAGCTTGGATCCGAGTGAGACCCAGTACTTC. It encodes CASSLDPSETQYF. Variable domain in full (rest from reference TRBV5-1 and TRBJ2-5): KAGVTQTPRYLIKTRGQQVTLSCSPISGHRSVSWYQQTPGQGLQFLFEYFSETQRNKGNFPGRFSGRQFSNSRSEMNVSTLELGDSALYLCASSLDPSETQYFGPGTRLLVL.

The V and J genes are TRBV9 and TRBJ1-6, with D maybe TRBD1 (5 bases). Looked up from germline, CDR1 is SGDLS and CDR2 is YYNGEE. Trimming removed 4 bases at V and 10 bases at J, with 12 bases between. The CDR3 is 13 residues long. The chain's CDR3 is CASSWGSDSPLHF. The CDR3 DNA is TGTGCCAGCAGCTGGGGCTCGGACTCACCCCTCCACTTT.

This clone was seen only once. This rearrangement joins TRBV4-3 to TRBJ2-1; 12 bases align to TRBD2. Germline CDR1 is LGHNA and CDR2 is YSLEER. This CDR3 comprises 17 residues. Trimming cost V 0 bases and J 8 bases; bases outside gene matches: 8. The CDR3 spells CASSQDLVTSGGDEQFF. Written as DNA, the CDR3 is TGCGCCAGCAGCCAAGATCTCGTGACTAGCGGGGGTGATGAGCAGTTCTTC.

This chain connects TRBV10-3 to TRBJ2-1; 12 nucleotides line up with TRBD2. The CDR3 consists of 13 residues. The ends lost 8 bases at V and 7 bases at J; junction bases unmatched: 3. CDR1 is ENHRY and CDR2 is SYGVKD in the germline V gene. This chain's CDR3 is CAISSGGANEQFF. The CDR3 region has the DNA TGTGCCATCTCTAGCGGGGGGGCGAATGAGCAGTTCTTC.

The chain recombines TRBV28 with TRBJ2-7; D may be TRBD2 (5 bases). This CDR3 comprises 11 residues. Germline V gives CDR1 MDHEN, CDR2 SYDVKM. Trimming removed 5 bases from V and 12 bases from J, with 14 bases in between. In DNA, the CDR3 is TGTGCCAGCAGTCATCCGGGATTTCTGTACTTC. Translation: CASSHPGFLYF.

The chain is built from TRBV27 and TRBJ1-5; 7 nucleotides agree with TRBD1. Germline V lookup: CDR1 MNHEY, CDR2 SMNVEV (reference sequence). J lost 3 bases, V lost 7 bases, and 6 bases had no gene match. This CDR3 has 14 residues. CDR3 protein: CASKPTGVNQPQHF. Written as DNA, the CDR3 is TGTGCCAGCAAACCCACAGGGGTCAATCAGCCCCAGCATTTT.

In nucleotides, the CDR3 is TGCGCCAGCAGCCAAGACAGGGGCCCCTACGAGCAGTACTTC. Translated, it gives CASSQDRGPYEQYF. This rearrangement joins TRBV4-1 to TRBJ2-7; a possible D gene is TRBD1 (6 bases). Per germline, CDR1 MGHRA and CDR2 YSYEKL. CDR3 length equals 14 residues. Deletions cut 0 bases from V and 2 bases from J, with 8 bases between.